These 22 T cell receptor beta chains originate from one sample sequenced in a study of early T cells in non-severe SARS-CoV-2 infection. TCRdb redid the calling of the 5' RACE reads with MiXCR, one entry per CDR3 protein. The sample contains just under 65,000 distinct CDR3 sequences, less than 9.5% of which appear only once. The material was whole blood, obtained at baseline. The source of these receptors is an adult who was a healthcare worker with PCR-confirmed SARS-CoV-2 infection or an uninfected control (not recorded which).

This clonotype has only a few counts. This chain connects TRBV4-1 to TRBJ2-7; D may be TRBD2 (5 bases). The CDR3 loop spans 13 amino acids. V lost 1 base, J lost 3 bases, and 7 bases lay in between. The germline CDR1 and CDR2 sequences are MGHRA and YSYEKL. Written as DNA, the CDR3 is TGCGCCAGCAGCCAAGGGACTTTCTACGAGCAGTACTTC. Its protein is CASSQGTFYEQYF.

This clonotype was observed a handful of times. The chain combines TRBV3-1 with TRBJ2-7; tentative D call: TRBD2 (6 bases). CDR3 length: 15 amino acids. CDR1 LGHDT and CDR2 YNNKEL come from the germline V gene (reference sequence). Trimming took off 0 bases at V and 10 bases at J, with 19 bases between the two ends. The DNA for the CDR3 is TGTGCCAGCAGCCAAGAAGGAGGGAGGAGGGGAAGTCAGTACTTC. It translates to CASSQEGGRRGSQYF.

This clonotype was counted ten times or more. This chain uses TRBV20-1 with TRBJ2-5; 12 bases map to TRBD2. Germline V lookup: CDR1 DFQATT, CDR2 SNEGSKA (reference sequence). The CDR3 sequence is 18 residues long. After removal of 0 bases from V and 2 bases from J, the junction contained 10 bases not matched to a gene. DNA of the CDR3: TGCAGTGCTAGAGATGGGGAACTAGCGGGAGGCCTACAAGAGACCCAGTACTTC. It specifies CSARDGELAGGLQETQYF.

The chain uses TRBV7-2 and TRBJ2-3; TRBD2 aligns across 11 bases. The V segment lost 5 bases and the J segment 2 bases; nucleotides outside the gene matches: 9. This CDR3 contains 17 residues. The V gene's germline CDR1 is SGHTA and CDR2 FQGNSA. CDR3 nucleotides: TGTGCCAGCAGCCGGAGAGGACTAGCGGGCACCACAGATACGCAGTATTTT. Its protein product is CASSRRGLAGTTDTQYF.

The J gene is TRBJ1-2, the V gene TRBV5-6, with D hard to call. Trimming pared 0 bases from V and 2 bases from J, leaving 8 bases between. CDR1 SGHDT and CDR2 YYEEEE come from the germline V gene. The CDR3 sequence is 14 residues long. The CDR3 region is CASSLGRRNYGYTF. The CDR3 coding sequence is TGTGCCAGCAGCTTGGGGAGGCGGAACTATGGCTACACCTTC.

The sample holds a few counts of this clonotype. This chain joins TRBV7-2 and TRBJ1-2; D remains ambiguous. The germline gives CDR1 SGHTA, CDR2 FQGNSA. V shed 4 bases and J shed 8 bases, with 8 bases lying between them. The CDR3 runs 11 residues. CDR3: CASSWGGGYTF. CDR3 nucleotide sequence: TGTGCCAGCAGCTGGGGAGGAGGCTACACCTTC.

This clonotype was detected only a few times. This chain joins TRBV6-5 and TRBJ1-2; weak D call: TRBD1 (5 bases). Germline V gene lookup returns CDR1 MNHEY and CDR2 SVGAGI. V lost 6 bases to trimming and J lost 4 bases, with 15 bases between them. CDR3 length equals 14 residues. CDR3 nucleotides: TGTGCCAGCAGCGCCGCTCAGGGAGGCTATGGCTACACCTTC. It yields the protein CASSAAQGGYGYTF.

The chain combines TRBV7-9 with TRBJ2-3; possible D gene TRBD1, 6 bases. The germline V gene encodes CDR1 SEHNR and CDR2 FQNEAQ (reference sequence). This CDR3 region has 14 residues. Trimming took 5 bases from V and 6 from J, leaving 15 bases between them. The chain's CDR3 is CASSPGVSSDTQYF. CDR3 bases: TGTGCCAGCAGCCCAGGGGTCTCCTCGGATACGCAGTATTTT.

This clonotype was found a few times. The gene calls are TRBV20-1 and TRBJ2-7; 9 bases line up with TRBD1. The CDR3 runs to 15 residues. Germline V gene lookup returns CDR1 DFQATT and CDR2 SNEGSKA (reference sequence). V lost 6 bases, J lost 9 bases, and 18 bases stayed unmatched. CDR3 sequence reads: CSASRGGQGGGGQYF. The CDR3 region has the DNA TGCAGTGCATCTAGAGGGGGACAGGGTGGAGGAGGGCAGTACTTC.

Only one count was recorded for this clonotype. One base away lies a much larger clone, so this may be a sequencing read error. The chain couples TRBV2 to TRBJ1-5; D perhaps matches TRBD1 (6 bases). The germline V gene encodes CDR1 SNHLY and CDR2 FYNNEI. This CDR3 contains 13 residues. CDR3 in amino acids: CANSPYRDQPQHF. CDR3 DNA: TGTGCCAACAGTCCTTACAGGGATCAGCCCCAGCATTTT.

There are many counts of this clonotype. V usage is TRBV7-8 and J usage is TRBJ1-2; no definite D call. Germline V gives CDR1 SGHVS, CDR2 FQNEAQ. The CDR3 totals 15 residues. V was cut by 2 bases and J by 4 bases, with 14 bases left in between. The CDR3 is CASSLSTGLAYGYTF. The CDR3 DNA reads TGTGCCAGCAGCTTAAGCACGGGATTAGCCTATGGCTACACCTTC.

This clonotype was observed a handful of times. CDR3 DNA sequence: TGTGCCAGCACCGAGGGCCGAGGGAATAATGAAAAACTGTTTTTT. Protein product: CASTEGRGNNEKLFF. This chain links TRBV6-6 with TRBJ1-4; unclear D gene. Germline V gene lookup returns CDR1 MNHNY and CDR2 SVGAGI (reference sequence). The CDR3 extends over 15 amino acids. V shed 7 bases and J shed 4 bases, with 16 bases lying between them.

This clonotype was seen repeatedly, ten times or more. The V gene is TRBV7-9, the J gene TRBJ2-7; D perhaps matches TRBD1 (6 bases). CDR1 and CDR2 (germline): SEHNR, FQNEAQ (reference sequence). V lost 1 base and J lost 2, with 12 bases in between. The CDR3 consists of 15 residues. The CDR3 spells CASSLETGPAYEQYF. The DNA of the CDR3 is TGTGCCAGCAGCTTAGAGACAGGCCCTGCCTACGAGCAGTACTTC.

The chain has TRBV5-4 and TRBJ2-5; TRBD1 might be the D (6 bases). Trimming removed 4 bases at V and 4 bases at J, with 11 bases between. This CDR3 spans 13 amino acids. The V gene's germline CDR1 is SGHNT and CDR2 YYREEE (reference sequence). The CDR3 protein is CASSMTGRETQYF. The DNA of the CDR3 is TGTGCCAGCAGCATGACAGGACGAGAGACCCAGTACTTC.

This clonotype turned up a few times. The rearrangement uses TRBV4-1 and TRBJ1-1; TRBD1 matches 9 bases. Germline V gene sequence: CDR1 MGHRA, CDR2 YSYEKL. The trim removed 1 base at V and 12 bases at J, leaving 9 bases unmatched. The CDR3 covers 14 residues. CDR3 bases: TGCGCCAGCAGCCAAGGGGGGACAGGGAGGGAATCTTTCTTT. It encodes CASSQGGTGRESFF.

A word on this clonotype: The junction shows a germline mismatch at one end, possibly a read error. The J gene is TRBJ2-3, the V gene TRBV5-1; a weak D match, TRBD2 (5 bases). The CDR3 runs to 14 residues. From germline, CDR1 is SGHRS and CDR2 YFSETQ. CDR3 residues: CASRDSVGTDTRYF. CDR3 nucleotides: TGCGCCAGCAGGGACTCCGTCGGCACAGATACGCGGTATTTT.

The CDR3 protein is CSAAASGLKGGQYF. The CDR3, as DNA: TGCAGTGCCGCTGCTAGCGGGCTAAAGGGGGGGCAGTACTTC. The J gene is TRBJ2-7, the V gene TRBV20-1; 8 bases line up with TRBD2. CDR1 DFQATT and CDR2 SNEGSKA come from the germline V gene (reference sequence). V shed 6 bases and J 9 bases; nucleotides not matched to a gene: 16. The CDR3 runs to 14 residues.

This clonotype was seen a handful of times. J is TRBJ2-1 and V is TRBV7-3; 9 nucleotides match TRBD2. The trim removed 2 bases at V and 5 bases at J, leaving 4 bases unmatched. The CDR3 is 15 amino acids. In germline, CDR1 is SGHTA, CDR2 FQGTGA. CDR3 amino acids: CASSLDSGGHNEQFF. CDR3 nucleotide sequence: TGTGCCAGCAGCTTAGATAGCGGGGGCCACAATGAGCAGTTCTTC.

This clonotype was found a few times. The CDR3 DNA reads TGCAGTGCTAGAGATTCAGGGGTCGGCTATGGCTACACCTTC. The encoded protein is CSARDSGVGYGYTF. The chain has TRBV20-1 and TRBJ1-2, with D possibly matching TRBD1 (6 bases). The CDR3 totals 14 residues. The V and J ends lost 0 bases and 4 bases respectively, with 12 bases between them. Germline assignment: CDR1 DFQATT and CDR2 SNEGSKA (reference sequence).

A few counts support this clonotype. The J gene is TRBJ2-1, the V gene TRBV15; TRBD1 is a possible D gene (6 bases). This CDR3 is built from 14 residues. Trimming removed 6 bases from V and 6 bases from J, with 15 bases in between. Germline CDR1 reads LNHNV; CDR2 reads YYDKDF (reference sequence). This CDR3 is CATSGRGEVNEQFF. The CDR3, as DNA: TGTGCCACCAGTGGCAGGGGCGAGGTCAATGAGCAGTTCTTC.

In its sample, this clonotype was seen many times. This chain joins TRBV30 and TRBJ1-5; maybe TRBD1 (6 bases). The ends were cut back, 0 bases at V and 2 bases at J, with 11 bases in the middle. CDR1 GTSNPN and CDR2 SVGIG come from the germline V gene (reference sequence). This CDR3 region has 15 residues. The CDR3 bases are TGTGCCTGGAGTGTATTGGGGGCTGGCAATCAGCCCCAGCATTTT. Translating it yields CAWSVLGAGNQPQHF.

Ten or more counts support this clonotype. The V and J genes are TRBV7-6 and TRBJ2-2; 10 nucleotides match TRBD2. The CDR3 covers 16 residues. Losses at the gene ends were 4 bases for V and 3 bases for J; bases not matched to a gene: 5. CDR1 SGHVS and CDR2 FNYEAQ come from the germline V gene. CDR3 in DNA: TGTGCCAGCAGCTCCCGGACTAGCGGAGACACCGGGGAGCTGTTTTTT. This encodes CASSSRTSGDTGELFF.